This TCR beta chain emerged from a study of T cell responses to AZD1222 COVID-19 vaccine. Method: immunoSEQ multiplex PCR; TCRdb's copy keeps in-frame clones and lacks some. The table has 110,000 to 150,000 clones, about 93% seen once; the top ten hold over 7.5%. The germline V gene has CDR1 MDHEN and CDR2 SYDVKM. Germline trimming cut 2 bases from V and 8 bases from J; bases unmatched to any gene: 7. This CDR3 region has 14 residues. The specimen comprised peripheral blood, sampled on day 0 of AZD1222 vaccination. This receptor was obtained from an adult in good health. The chain combines TRBV28 with TRBJ1-2; 8 nucleotides match TRBD1. Here the CDR3 reads CASSLASRGHGYTF. CDR3 bases: TGTGCCAGCAGTTTAGCATCCAGGGGGCACGGCTACACCTTC.